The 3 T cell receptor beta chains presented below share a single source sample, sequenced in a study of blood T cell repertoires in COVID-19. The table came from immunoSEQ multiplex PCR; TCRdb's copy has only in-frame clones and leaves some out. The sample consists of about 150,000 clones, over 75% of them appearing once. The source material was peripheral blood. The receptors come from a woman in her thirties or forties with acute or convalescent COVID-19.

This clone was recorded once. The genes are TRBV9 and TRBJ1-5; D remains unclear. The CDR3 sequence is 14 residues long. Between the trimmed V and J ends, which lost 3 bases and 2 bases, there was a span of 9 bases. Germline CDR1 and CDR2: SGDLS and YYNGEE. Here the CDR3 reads CASSAFGGNQPQHF. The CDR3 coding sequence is TGTGCCAGCAGCGCCTTCGGTGGCAATCAGCCCCAGCATTTT.

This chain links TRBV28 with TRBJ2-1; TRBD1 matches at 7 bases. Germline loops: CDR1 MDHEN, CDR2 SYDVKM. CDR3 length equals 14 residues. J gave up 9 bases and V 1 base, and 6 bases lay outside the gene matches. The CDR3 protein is CASSLSYRGPEQFF. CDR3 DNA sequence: TGTGCCAGCAGTTTATCCTACAGGGGTCCTGAGCAGTTCTTC.

DNA for the CDR3: TGTGCCAGCAAGTTCGGCACCGGGGAGCTGTTTTTT. Amino acids: CASKFGTGELFF. The V call is TRBV2, the J call TRBJ2-2; D unclear. The CDR3 sequence is 12 residues long. In germline, CDR1 is SNHLY, CDR2 FYNNEI. Trimming took off 7 bases at V and 4 bases at J, with 7 bases between the two ends.